This TCR beta chain was found in a study of T cells in Graves' hyperthyroidism and ophthalmopathy. This clonotype has at least ten counts. Its antigen is currently unknown. Study results and limitations: Blood held most thyroid clonotypes expanded above 0.001 frequency.

RNA transcripts gave rise to amplified TCR beta CDR3 regions. HTBI primers were the set used in a first-round RT-PCR of the TCR CDR3. Each CDR3 protein gets one entry after TCRdb re-called the multiplex PCR reads with MiXCR. This repertoire shows hundreds of thousands of distinct CDR3 sequences, approximately 25% found once; its top ten account for about 11%. The V end lost 5 bases, the J end lost 5 bases, and 22 bases lay between the germline ends. Germline CDR1 reads LNHNV; CDR2 reads YYDKDF (reference sequence). CDR3 size: 17 residues. The TCR originated in a woman in her twenties or thirties with Graves' ophthalmopathy. The chain combines TRBV15 with TRBJ1-5; tentatively, D is TRBD1 (6 bases). Sequencing was done on a sample of blood. The chain's CDR3 is CATSDPSVGAGYQPQHF. The CDR3 DNA follows: TGTGCCACCAGCGACCCCTCCGTGGGGGCGGGCTATCAGCCCCAGCATTTT.